The rows below give T cell receptor beta chains drawn from one sample of a study of blood T cell repertoires in COVID-19. The assay was immunoSEQ multiplex PCR, and TCRdb's table has in-frame clones only and misses some. The sample lists approximately 170,000 clones, approximately 83% occurring once. The sequencing input was peripheral blood. The receptor source for this set is a man between 65 and 80 years old who had recovered from COVID-19. The CDR3 runs from the conserved cysteine through the conserved F or W. Fields, in order: V gene, clone size, J gene, D gene, CDR3 DNA, CDR3 protein. D genes are given only for firm matches. For some rows the clone size is stated as once, few or many, or as a class when expanded; others skip it.

v_call: TRBV2; clone_size: -; j_call: TRBJ2-7; d_call: -; cdr3_nt: TGTGCCAGCAGTGAAGGAGGGCCCACCTCCGAGCAGTACTTC; cdr3_aa: CASSEGGPTSEQYF
v_call: TRBV19; clone_size: -; j_call: TRBJ2-3; d_call: -; cdr3_nt: TGTGCCAGTAGCAGGGGGGCAGATACGCAGTATTTT; cdr3_aa: CASSRGADTQYF
v_call: TRBV5-1; clone_size: once; j_call: TRBJ1-1; d_call: -; cdr3_nt: TGCGCCAGCAGCACACCCGGGAATGAAGCTTTCTTT; cdr3_aa: CASSTPGNEAFF
v_call: TRBV20-1; clone_size: -; j_call: TRBJ1-6; d_call: TRBD1; cdr3_nt: TGCAGTGCTAGTCAGGGGGTGAATTCACCCCTCCACTTT; cdr3_aa: CSASQGVNSPLHF
v_call: TRBV9; clone_size: few; j_call: TRBJ2-3; d_call: TRBD2; cdr3_nt: TGTGCCAGCAGCGTACAGGGACTAGCGGCAGATACGCAGTATTTT; cdr3_aa: CASSVQGLAADTQYF
v_call: TRBV27; clone_size: -; j_call: TRBJ1-2; d_call: TRBD1; cdr3_nt: TGTGCCAGCAGTCCGCTGGGGACAGGGGACGACTATGGCTACACCTTC; cdr3_aa: CASSPLGTGDDYGYTF
v_call: TRBV18; clone_size: -; j_call: TRBJ2-5; d_call: TRBD1; cdr3_nt: TGTGCCAGCTCACAAAAACAGGGGCTGGGGCAAGAGACCCAGTACTTC; cdr3_aa: CASSQKQGLGQETQYF
v_call: TRBV5-1; clone_size: -; j_call: TRBJ2-1; d_call: TRBD2; cdr3_nt: TGCGCCAGCAGCCAGAGGGTAGCGGGGGATCGCCCCGATATCCTTTACAATGAGCAGTTCTTC; cdr3_aa: CASSQRVAGDRPDILYNEQFF
v_call: TRBV9; clone_size: -; j_call: TRBJ2-7; d_call: TRBD1; cdr3_nt: TGTGCCAGCAGCCGTCAGGGACAGAGCTCCTACGAGCAGTACTTC; cdr3_aa: CASSRQGQSSYEQYF
v_call: TRBV7-9; clone_size: -; j_call: TRBJ2-7; d_call: TRBD1; cdr3_nt: TGTGCCAGCAGAGGACAGGGAAGCTCCTACGAGCAGTACTTC; cdr3_aa: CASRGQGSSYEQYF
v_call: TRBV2; clone_size: -; j_call: TRBJ2-5; d_call: TRBD2; cdr3_nt: TGTGCCAGCAGTCGTTCTAGCGGGAGGGCGCGGGAGACCCAGTACTTC; cdr3_aa: CASSRSSGRARETQYF
v_call: TRBV7-2; clone_size: few; j_call: TRBJ2-5; d_call: -; cdr3_nt: TGTGCCAGCAGCTTAGATAGAAACCAAGAGACCCAGTACTTC; cdr3_aa: CASSLDRNQETQYF
v_call: TRBV11-2; clone_size: -; j_call: TRBJ2-3; d_call: TRBD1; cdr3_nt: TGTGCCAGCAGCTTAGGACAGGGGGGGACAGATACGCAGTATTTT; cdr3_aa: CASSLGQGGTDTQYF
v_call: TRBV28; clone_size: -; j_call: TRBJ1-5; d_call: TRBD1; cdr3_nt: TGTGCCAGCAGTTTACGACCAGGACAGGGCTGGGATAGGAGCAATCAGCCCCAGCATTTT; cdr3_aa: CASSLRPGQGWDRSNQPQHF
v_call: TRBV28; clone_size: -; j_call: TRBJ2-3; d_call: -; cdr3_nt: TGTGCCAGCAGTTCTGGCTCTAGCACAGATACGCAGTATTTT; cdr3_aa: CASSSGSSTDTQYF
v_call: TRBV6-1; clone_size: -; j_call: TRBJ2-1; d_call: TRBD2; cdr3_nt: TGTGCCAGCAGTGAAGTGGAGGGACTAGCCTACCACAATGAGCAGTTCTTC; cdr3_aa: CASSEVEGLAYHNEQFF
v_call: TRBV19; clone_size: -; j_call: TRBJ1-2; d_call: -; cdr3_nt: TGTGCCAGTAGTACGCGCTCGGAGGGAGCTAACTATGGCTACACCTTC; cdr3_aa: CASSTRSEGANYGYTF
v_call: TRBV5-6; clone_size: -; j_call: TRBJ2-3; d_call: TRBD2; cdr3_nt: TGTGCCAGCAGCAAGGGACTAGCGGGAGTGGATACGCAGTATTTT; cdr3_aa: CASSKGLAGVDTQYF
v_call: TRBV19; clone_size: -; j_call: TRBJ2-5; d_call: -; cdr3_nt: TGTGCCAGTAGCGCTAGTATAGGTGTCGGGGAGACCCAGTACTTC; cdr3_aa: CASSASIGVGETQYF
v_call: TRBV25-1; clone_size: -; j_call: TRBJ2-7; d_call: TRBD2; cdr3_nt: TGTGCCAGCAGTGATATTAGCGGGAGCCCCTACGAGCAGTACTTC; cdr3_aa: CASSDISGSPYEQYF
v_call: TRBV11-2; clone_size: -; j_call: TRBJ1-2; d_call: -; cdr3_nt: TGTGCCAGCAGCTCCTCGACAGTCACTTCCGAATATGGCTACACCTTC; cdr3_aa: CASSSSTVTSEYGYTF
v_call: TRBV7-8; clone_size: -; j_call: TRBJ2-2; d_call: TRBD2; cdr3_nt: TGTGCCAGCAGCCCCTGGGGTGGAGGCGGGAGGGGGGCCGGGGAGCTGTTTTTT; cdr3_aa: CASSPWGGGGRGAGELFF